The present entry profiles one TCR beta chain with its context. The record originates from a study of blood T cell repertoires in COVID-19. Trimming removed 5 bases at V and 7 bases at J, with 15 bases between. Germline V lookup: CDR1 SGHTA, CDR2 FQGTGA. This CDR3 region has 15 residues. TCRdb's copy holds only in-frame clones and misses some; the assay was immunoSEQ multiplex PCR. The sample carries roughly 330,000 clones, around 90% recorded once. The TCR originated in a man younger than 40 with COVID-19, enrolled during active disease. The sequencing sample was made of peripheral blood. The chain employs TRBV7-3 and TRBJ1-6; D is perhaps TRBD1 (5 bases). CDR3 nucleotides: TGTGCCAGCAGCCTAATGGGGACTGTGAATTCACCCCTCCACTTT. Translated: CASSLMGTVNSPLHF.